This T cell receptor beta chain was sequenced in a study of T-cell reconstitution after alpha-beta-depleted transplantation in children. Unique molecular identifiers were built into the TCRbeta library. In TCRdb, the PCR reads were re-called with MiXCR into one record per CDR3 protein. The repertoire holds some 550,000 distinct CDR3 sequences, with around 23% as singletons. V was trimmed by 0 bases and J by 8 bases, leaving 13 bases between them. The CDR3 covers 14 residues. CDR1 is WNHNN, CDR2 SYGVQD, per germline (reference sequence). Notes on this clonotype: Its matching antigen is unknown.

Study-wide findings and caveats: Once a year had passed after transplant, T-cell counts and diversity came mostly from newly produced T cells. Reportedly, alpha-beta T cells present about two months post-transplant originated from several hundred expanded clones of graft origin.

The chain uses TRBV10-1 and TRBJ1-2; D gene uncertain. This sequence was found in a boy younger than two who had a stem cell transplant for acute myeloid leukemia, so the T cells may come from the graft donor. The sample was PBMCs, mostly from graft donor cells, taken 360 days after TCRalphabeta/CD19-depleted stem cell transplant. CDR3 protein: CASSESSGFRGYTF. The CDR3 bases are TGCGCCAGCAGTGAGTCCTCGGGGTTCCGCGGCTACACCTTC.